This record looks at one T cell receptor (beta chain) sequence and its context. The RNA input was about 0.45 to 1 ug, and it was reverse transcribed with random hexamers. In TCRdb, the immunoSEQ multiplex PCR reads were re-called with MiXCR into one record per CDR3 protein. Altogether roughly 150,000 distinct CDR3 sequences are present, 92% being singletons, with the ten largest covering approximately 0.073%. Germline-derived CDR1 and CDR2 are LGHDT and YNNKEL (reference sequence). Trimming removed 1 base from V and 5 bases from J; junction bases left unmatched: 4. This CDR3 spans 14 amino acids. These data come from a study of CD8 T cells in Susac syndrome.

This sequence was found in a human donor in good health. This chain uses TRBV3-1 with TRBJ1-1; 7 bases align to TRBD1. The sample was CD4+ T cells from PBMCs. The CDR3 is CASSQGQGWTEAFF. The CDR3 DNA sequence: TGTGCCAGCAGCCAAGGACAGGGATGGACTGAAGCTTTCTTT.